The 16 T cell receptor beta chains presented below share a single source sample, sequenced in a study of T cell repertoires in cytomegalovirus infection. TCRdb passed the reads through MiXCR, listing each CDR3 protein once. The sample includes about 260,000 distinct CDR3 sequences, approximately 9.1% seen only once; the top ten take around 16%. The sequenced sample consisted of PBMCs. These receptors were collected from a human donor in good health (CMV status not recorded). Some clones in this sample may be carry-over from other donors' samples.

This sequence joins TRBV11-2 and TRBJ2-7; 15 bases are a match to TRBD2. Germline assignment: CDR1 SGHAT and CDR2 FQNNGV. This CDR3 spans 19 amino acids. V trimming: 3 bases; J trimming: 2 bases; junction bases outside the gene matches: 11. In DNA, the CDR3 is TGTGCCAGCAGCTTTCCCGGACTAGCGGGAGGGGGGATCACCTACGAGCAGTACTTC. Encoded protein: CASSFPGLAGGGITYEQYF.

A note on this clonotype: A much larger clone lies a single base off, so this may be a read error. V is TRBV18 and J is TRBJ1-2; D is unresolved. In germline, CDR1 is KGHSH, CDR2 LQKENI. CDR3 length: 15 amino acids. Trimming took off 1 base at V and 4 bases at J, with 13 bases between the two ends. Written as DNA, the CDR3 is TGTGCCAGCTCACCACGTCAGTCAACTAGCTATGGCTACACCTTC. Its protein product is CASSPRQSTSYGYTF.

This clonotype was observed at least ten times. This chain uses TRBV30 with TRBJ2-5; the D call may be TRBD1 or TRBD2 (5 bases each). There are 15 residues in the CDR3. Germline V CDR1 and CDR2: GTSNPN, SVGIG (reference sequence). Between the trimmed V and J ends, which lost 1 base and 3 bases, there was a span of 15 bases. The CDR3 bases are TGTGCCTGGAGTGGGGGCGGGCAGGGTGAAGAGACCCAGTACTTC. It is translated as CAWSGGGQGEETQYF.

Worth noting for this clonotype: A much larger clone differs by one base, so this may be a read error. The chain uses TRBV6-1 and TRBJ1-1, with TRBD1 identical over 11 bases. Germline CDR1 is MNHNS and CDR2 is SASEGT. The CDR3 totals 13 residues. The trim removed 9 bases at V and 6 bases at J, leaving 6 bases unmatched. The CDR3: CARDGQGAAEAFF. The CDR3 DNA is TGTGCCAGAGATGGACAGGGGGCGGCTGAAGCTTTCTTT.

This clonotype was detected ten times or more. The chain uses TRBV7-2 and TRBJ2-4, with D hard to call. The CDR3 contains 18 residues. The V end lost 7 bases, the J end lost 3 bases, and 25 bases lay between the germline ends. CDR1 SGHTA and CDR2 FQGNSA come from the germline V gene. The CDR3 DNA reads TGTGCCAGCACCCCAGGACCCCCGTCCACGGCCCTCAAAAACATTCAGTACTTC. Its translation: CASTPGPPSTALKNIQYF.

The gene calls are TRBV10-3 and TRBJ1-4; D is perhaps TRBD1 (5 bases). Trimming took 8 bases from V and 7 from J, leaving 14 bases between them. From germline, CDR1 is ENHRY and CDR2 SYGVKD. The CDR3 covers 13 residues. In DNA form, the CDR3 reads TGTGCCATCTCCGGGCGGGGCGGTGAAAAACTGTTTTTT. Protein product: CAISGRGGEKLFF.

This clonotype was detected many times. This chain joins TRBV7-2 and TRBJ1-2; D is unresolved. The CDR3 consists of 13 residues. Looked up from germline, CDR1 is SGHTA and CDR2 is FQGNSA. Between the trimmed V and J ends, which lost 3 bases and 8 bases, there was a span of 13 bases. DNA for the CDR3: TGTGCCAGCAGCTTTGTGGGGATAGAAGGCTACACCTTC. Translating gives CASSFVGIEGYTF.

In this sample, this clonotype turned up many times. V is TRBV5-8 and J is TRBJ1-6; no reliable D call. Germline V gene lookup returns CDR1 SGHTS and CDR2 YDEGEE. This CDR3 has 14 amino acids. Trimming removed 4 bases from V and 5 bases from J, with 10 bases in between. Written as DNA, the CDR3 is TGTGCCAGCAGCCTCCTGACGGATAATTCACCCCTCCACTTT. The encoded protein is CASSLLTDNSPLHF.

The chain joins TRBV4-2 to TRBJ2-7; TRBD1 or TRBD2 may be the D gene (5 bases each). Deletions cut 1 base from V and 4 bases from J, with 11 bases between. The CDR3 spans 14 residues. Per germline, CDR1 LGHNA and CDR2 YNFKEQ. The CDR3 DNA reads as TGTGCCAGCAGCCAAGGCCGGGGCGAATACGAGCAGTACTTC. It codes for CASSQGRGEYEQYF.

This clonotype showed up many times. This sequence joins TRBV29-1 and TRBJ2-3; 9 bases fit TRBD2. The CDR3 runs to 13 residues. Trimming at V came to 4 bases and at J to 9 bases, leaving 8 bases not matched to a gene. Germline loops: CDR1 SQVTM, CDR2 ANQGSEA. For the CDR3, the DNA is TGCAGCGTTGGGGGGACTAGCACATCCACGCAGTATTTT. Residues: CSVGGTSTSTQYF.

This clonotype was recorded many times. This chain joins TRBV7-2 and TRBJ2-5; D not resolved. The germline V gene encodes CDR1 SGHTA and CDR2 FQGNSA. The length of the CDR3 is 14 residues. V lost 5 bases and J lost 2, with 12 bases in between. The CDR3 loop is CASSKAQQQETQYF. The CDR3 nucleotides read TGTGCCAGCAGCAAGGCACAGCAACAAGAGACCCAGTACTTC.

Many counts were recorded for this clonotype. The chain has TRBV7-8 and TRBJ2-7, with D possibly being TRBD2 (6 bases). CDR1 and CDR2 from the germline V gene are SGHVS and FQNEAQ. The V gene lost 5 bases and the J gene lost 4 bases, with 15 bases spanning the gap. CDR3 length: 14 amino acids. In DNA form, the CDR3 reads TGTGCCAGCAGCCTACTGTCCGGGGGTTACGAGCAGTACTTC. Translating gives CASSLLSGGYEQYF.

Ten or more counts support this clonotype. The rearrangement joins TRBV7-2 to TRBJ2-7; D is unclear. V lost 2 bases and J lost 6, with 8 bases in between. This CDR3 is 12 amino acids long. From germline, CDR1 is SGHTA and CDR2 FQGNSA. The CDR3 is CASSLNSFEQYF. CDR3 DNA: TGTGCCAGCAGCTTAAATAGTTTCGAGCAGTACTTC.

This clonotype has a handful of counts. This chain joins TRBV19 and TRBJ1-1; D is unresolved. V lost 5 bases and J 1 base, leaving 14 bases between the germline ends. This CDR3 region has 15 residues. Germline CDR1 reads LNHDA; CDR2 reads SQIVND (reference sequence). The CDR3 loop is CASSLRTTTNTEAFF. The CDR3 DNA sequence: TGTGCCAGTAGTCTCCGGACGACAACGAACACTGAAGCTTTCTTT.

The V and J genes are TRBV18 and TRBJ2-3; 10 bases agree with TRBD1. The CDR3 contains 15 residues. Germline V gene lookup returns CDR1 KGHSH and CDR2 LQKENI. V lost 6 bases to trimming and J lost 3 bases; unmatched junction nucleotides: 6. As DNA, the CDR3 is TGTGCCAGCTCGACCGGGACAGGGGATACAGATACGCAGTATTTT. It encodes CASSTGTGDTDTQYF. Full variable domain (missing parts from reference TRBV18 and TRBJ2-3): NAGVMQNPRHLVRRRGQEARLRCSPMKGHSHVYWYRQLPEEGLKFMVYLQKENIIDESGMPKERFSAEFPKEGPSILRIQQVVRGDSAAYFCASSTGTGDTDTQYFGPGTRLTVL.

At least ten counts were recorded for this clonotype. The CDR3 DNA reads as TGTGCCAGCAGTGAATGGTCAGGGGTGGAGACCCAGTACTTC. Its translation is CASSEWSGVETQYF. The chain joins TRBV25-1 to TRBJ2-5, with D perhaps matching TRBD1 (6 bases). The V gene's germline CDR1 is MGHDK and CDR2 SYGVNS. The CDR3 is made up of 14 amino acids. The V end lost 1 base, the J end lost 5 bases, and 11 bases lay between the germline ends.